Sequencing of this T cell receptor beta chain was carried out in a study of shared clonotypes between healthy human individuals. Regarding the study as a whole: In contrast to clonotypes shared by all four donors, non-shared clonotypes had lower generation probabilities.

Points on this clone: Its cognate antigen is unknown.

Splitting the CD4+ cells yielded a CD45RA+ naive subset and a CD45RA-negative memory subset. The CDR3 has 14 amino acids. V shed 0 bases and J shed 5 bases, with 10 bases lying between them. The V gene's germline CDR1 is MGHDK and CDR2 SYGVNS. Every immunoSEQ plate was one replicate of a subset's evenly spread DNA. As originally analysed: As immunoSEQ supplied junction-only sequences (without quality scores), filtering differed. TCRdb's copy holds only in-frame clones and misses some; the assay was immunoSEQ multiplex PCR. That table furnishes V, J and clone size, whereas the DNA furnished D and trimming. Among over a million clones listed, approximately 80% were seen once.

The origin of this receptor is a man in his late teens or twenties in good health. Some clones in this sample may be carry-over from other donors' samples. Sequencing was performed on memory CD4+ T cells from PBMCs. Subset in this sample: CD45RA-negative fraction. V usage is TRBV25-1 and J usage is TRBJ1-1; D ambiguous. The CDR3 is CASSEYYRDTEAFF. The CDR3 bases are TGTGCCAGCAGTGAATATTATCGGGATACTGAAGCTTTCTTT. The full variable domain, completed using reference TRBV25-1 and TRBJ1-1, is EADIYQTPRYLVIGTGKKITLECSQTMGHDKMYWYQQDPGMELHLIHYSYGVNSTEKGDLSSESTVSRIRTEHFPLTLESARPSHTSQYLCASSEYYRDTEAFFGQGTRLTVV.